This TCR beta chain was sequenced in a study of T-cell reconstitution after alpha-beta-depleted transplantation in children. Molecular barcoding with unique molecular identifiers was used for the TCRbeta library. TCRdb passed the PCR reads through MiXCR, listing each CDR3 protein once. The repertoire holds almost 500,000 distinct CDR3 sequences, with over 9.5% as singletons. General study points: Surviving thymic progenitors and recipient T cells were the source of high TCRbeta diversity at day 60 in some patients.

In its sample, this clonotype was seen a few times. Its target is not known. This CDR3 spans 16 amino acids. Germline lookup yields CDR1 MNHEY and CDR2 SMNVEV (reference sequence). Trimming took 5 bases from V and 3 from J, leaving 20 bases between them. The sample in question was PBMCs, obtained before TCRalphabeta/CD19-depleted stem cell transplant. This clonotype originated in a child under 10 years old with inherited bone marrow failure, due to receive a stem cell transplant. This chain uses TRBV27 with TRBJ2-7; D not resolved. The CDR3 spells CASSKPTALTLYEQYF. CDR3 bases: TGTGCCAGCAGTAAGCCGACCGCCCTAACACTCTACGAGCAGTACTTC.